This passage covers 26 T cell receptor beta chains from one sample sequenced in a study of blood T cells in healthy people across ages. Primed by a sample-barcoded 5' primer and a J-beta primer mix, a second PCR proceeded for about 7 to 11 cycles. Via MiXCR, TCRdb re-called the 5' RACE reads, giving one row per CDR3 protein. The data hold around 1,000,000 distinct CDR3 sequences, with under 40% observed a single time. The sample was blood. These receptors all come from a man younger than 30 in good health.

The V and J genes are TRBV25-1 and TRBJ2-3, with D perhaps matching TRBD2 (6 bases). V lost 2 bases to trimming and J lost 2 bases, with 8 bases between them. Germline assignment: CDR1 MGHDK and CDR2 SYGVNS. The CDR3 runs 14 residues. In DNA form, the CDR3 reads TGTGCCAGCAGTGAAAGCGGGCCCACAGATACGCAGTATTTT. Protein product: CASSESGPTDTQYF.

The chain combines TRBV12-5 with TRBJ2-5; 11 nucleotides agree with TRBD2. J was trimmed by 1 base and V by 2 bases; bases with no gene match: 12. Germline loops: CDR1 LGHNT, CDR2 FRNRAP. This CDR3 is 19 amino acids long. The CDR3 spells CASGLMLAGGQHLQETQYF. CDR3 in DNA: TGTGCTAGTGGTTTGATGCTAGCGGGGGGCCAACATCTCCAAGAGACCCAGTACTTC.

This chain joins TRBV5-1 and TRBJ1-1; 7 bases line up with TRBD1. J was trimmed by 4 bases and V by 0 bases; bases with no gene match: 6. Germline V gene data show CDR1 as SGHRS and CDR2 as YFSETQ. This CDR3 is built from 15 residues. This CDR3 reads CASSLEPGQITEAFF. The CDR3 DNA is TGCGCCAGCAGCTTGGAACCGGGACAGATCACTGAAGCTTTCTTT.

CDR3 loop: CSARHSPNNEQYF. The DNA of the CDR3 is TGCAGTGCTAGACATTCACCAAACAATGAGCAGTACTTC. J is TRBJ2-7 and V is TRBV20-1; D unresolved. Deletions cut 2 bases from V and 7 bases from J, with 15 bases between. Germline V gene data show CDR1 as DFQATT and CDR2 as SNEGSKA (reference sequence). This CDR3 contains 13 residues.

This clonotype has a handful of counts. This CDR3 reads CASSLGQLEYGYTF. The CDR3, as DNA: TGTGCCAGCAGCTTGGGACAATTGGAATATGGCTACACCTTC. The rearrangement uses TRBV7-2 and TRBJ1-2; a possible D gene is TRBD1 (6 bases). Germline-derived CDR1 and CDR2 are SGHTA and FQGNSA. V lost 3 bases and J 5 bases, leaving 13 bases between the germline ends. The CDR3 length is 14 residues.

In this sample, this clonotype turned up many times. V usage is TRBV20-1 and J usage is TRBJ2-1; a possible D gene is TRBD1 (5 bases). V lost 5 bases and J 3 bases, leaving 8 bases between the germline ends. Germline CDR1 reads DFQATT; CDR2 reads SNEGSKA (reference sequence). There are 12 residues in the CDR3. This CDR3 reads CSAATGYNEQFF. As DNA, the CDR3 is TGCAGTGCTGCCACAGGCTACAATGAGCAGTTCTTC.

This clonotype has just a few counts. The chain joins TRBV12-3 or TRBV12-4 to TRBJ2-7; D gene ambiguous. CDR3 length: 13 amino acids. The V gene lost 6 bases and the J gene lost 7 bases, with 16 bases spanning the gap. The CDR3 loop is CASRLLLGNEQYF. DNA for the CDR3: TGTGCCAGCAGACTTCTCTTAGGGAATGAGCAGTACTTC.

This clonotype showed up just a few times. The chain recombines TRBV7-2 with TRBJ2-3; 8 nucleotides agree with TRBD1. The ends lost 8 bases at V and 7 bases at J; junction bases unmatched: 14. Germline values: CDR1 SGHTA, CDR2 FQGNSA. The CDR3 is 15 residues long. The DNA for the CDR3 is TGTGCCAGCTTCGCATGGGCAGGGGGCTCAAATACGCAGTATTTT. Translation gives CASFAWAGGSNTQYF.

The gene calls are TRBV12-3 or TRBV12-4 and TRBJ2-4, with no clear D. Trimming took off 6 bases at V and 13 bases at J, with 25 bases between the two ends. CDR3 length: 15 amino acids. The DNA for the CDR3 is TGTGCCAGCAGCCGCGGACCCTCACCAGCCTACGGGCAGTACTTC. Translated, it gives CASSRGPSPAYGQYF.

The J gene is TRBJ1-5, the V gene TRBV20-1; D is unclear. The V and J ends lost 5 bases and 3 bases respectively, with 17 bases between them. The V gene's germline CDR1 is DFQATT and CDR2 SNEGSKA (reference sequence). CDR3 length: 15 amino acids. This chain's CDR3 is CSAAQGGQFNQPQHF. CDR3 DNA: TGCAGTGCTGCCCAAGGAGGCCAGTTCAATCAGCCCCAGCATTTT.

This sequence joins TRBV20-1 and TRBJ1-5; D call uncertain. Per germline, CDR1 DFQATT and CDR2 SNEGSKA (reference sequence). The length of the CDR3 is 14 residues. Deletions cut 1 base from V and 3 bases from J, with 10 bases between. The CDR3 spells CSARVYGPNQPQHF. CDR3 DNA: TGCAGTGCTAGAGTGTACGGACCCAATCAGCCCCAGCATTTT.

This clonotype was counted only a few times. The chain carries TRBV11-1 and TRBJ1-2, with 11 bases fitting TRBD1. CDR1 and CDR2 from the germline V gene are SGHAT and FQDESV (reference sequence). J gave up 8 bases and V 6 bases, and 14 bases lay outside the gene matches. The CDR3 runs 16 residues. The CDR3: CASSTSRTGGKGGYTF. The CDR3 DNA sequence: TGTGCCAGCAGTACCTCACGGACAGGGGGCAAAGGAGGCTACACCTTC.

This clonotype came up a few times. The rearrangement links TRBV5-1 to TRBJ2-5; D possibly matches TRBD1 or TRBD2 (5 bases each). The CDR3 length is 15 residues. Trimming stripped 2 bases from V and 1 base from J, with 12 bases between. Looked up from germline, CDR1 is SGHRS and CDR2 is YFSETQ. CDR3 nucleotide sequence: TGCGCCAGCAGCTTTTCTACCGGGGCCCAAGAGACCCAGTACTTC. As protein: CASSFSTGAQETQYF.

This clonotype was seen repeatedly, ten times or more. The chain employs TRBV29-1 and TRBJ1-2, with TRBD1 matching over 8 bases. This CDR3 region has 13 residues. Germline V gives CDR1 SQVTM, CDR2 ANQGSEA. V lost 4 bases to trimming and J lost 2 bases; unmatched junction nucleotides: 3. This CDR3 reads CSVGQGQNYGYTF. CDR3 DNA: TGCAGCGTTGGACAGGGGCAAAACTATGGCTACACCTTC.

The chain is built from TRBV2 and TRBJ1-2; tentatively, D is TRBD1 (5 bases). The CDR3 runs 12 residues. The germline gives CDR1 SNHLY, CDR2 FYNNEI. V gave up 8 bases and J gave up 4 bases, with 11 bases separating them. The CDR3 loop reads CASQGFGYGYTF. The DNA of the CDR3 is TGTGCCAGCCAGGGTTTCGGCTATGGCTACACCTTC.

CDR3: CASSQDPQPQHF. The CDR3 DNA is TGTGCCAGCAGCCAGGACCCTCAGCCCCAGCATTTT. The rearrangement links TRBV28 to TRBJ1-5; no reliable D call. CDR3 length: 12 residues. V lost 6 bases, J lost 6 bases, and 9 bases lay in between. Germline V gene data show CDR1 as MDHEN and CDR2 as SYDVKM.

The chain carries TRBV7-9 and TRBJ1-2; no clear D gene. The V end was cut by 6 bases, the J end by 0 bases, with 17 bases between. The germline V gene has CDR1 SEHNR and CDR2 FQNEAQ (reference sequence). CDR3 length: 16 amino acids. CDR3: CASSPPQPLANYGYTF. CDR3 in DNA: TGTGCCAGCAGTCCCCCTCAGCCACTAGCTAACTATGGCTACACCTTC.

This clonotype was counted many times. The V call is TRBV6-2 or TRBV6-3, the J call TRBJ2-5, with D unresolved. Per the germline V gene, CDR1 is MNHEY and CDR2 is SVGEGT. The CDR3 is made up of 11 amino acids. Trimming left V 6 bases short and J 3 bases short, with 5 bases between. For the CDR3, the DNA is TGTGCCAGCAGCCGAGAAGAGACCCAGTACTTC. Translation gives CASSREETQYF.

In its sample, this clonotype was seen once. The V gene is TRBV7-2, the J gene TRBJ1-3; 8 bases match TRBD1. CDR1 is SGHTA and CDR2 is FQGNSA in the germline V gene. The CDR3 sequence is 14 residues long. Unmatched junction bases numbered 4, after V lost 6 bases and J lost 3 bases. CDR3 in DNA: TGTGCCAGCAGGCAGGGGGCCAGTGGAAACACCATATATTTT. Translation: CASRQGASGNTIYF.

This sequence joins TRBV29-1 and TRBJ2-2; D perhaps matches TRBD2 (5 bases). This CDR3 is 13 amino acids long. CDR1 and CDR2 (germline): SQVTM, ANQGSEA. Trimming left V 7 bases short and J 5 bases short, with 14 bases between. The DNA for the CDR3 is TGCAGCGCAGAAGGGCCGGGGACCGGGGAGCTGTTTTTT. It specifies CSAEGPGTGELFF.

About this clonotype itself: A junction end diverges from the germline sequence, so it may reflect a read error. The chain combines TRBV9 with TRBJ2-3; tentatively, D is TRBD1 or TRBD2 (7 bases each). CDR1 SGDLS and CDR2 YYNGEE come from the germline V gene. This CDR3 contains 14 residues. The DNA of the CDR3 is TGTGCCAGCAGCGTAGGGGGAGGGACAGATATGCAGTATTTT. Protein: CASSVGGGTDMQYF. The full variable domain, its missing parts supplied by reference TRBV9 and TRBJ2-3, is DSGVTQTPKHLITATGQRVTLRCSPRSGDLSVYWYQQSLDQGLQFLIQYYNGEERAKGNILERFSAQQFPDLHSELNLSSLELGDSALYFCASSVGGGTDMQYFGPGTRLTVL.

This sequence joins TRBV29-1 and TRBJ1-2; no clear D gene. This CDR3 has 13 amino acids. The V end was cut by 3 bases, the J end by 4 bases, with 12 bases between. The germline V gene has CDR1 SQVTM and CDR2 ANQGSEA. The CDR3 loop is CSVEVSLPYGYTF. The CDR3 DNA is TGCAGCGTTGAGGTATCCCTTCCCTATGGCTACACCTTC.

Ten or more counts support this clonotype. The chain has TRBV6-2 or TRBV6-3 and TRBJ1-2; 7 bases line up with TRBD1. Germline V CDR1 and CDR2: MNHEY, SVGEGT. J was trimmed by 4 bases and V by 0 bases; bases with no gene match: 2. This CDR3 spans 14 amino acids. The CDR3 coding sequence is TGTGCCAGCAGTTACTCGGGACAGACCTATGGCTACACCTTC. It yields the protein CASSYSGQTYGYTF.

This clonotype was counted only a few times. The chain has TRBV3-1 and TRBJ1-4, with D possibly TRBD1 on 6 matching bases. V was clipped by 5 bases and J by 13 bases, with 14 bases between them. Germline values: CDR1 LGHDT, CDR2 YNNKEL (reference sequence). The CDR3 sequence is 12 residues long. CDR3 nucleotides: TGTGCCAGCAGCTCCACGGACAGACTACTGTTTTTT. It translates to CASSSTDRLLFF.

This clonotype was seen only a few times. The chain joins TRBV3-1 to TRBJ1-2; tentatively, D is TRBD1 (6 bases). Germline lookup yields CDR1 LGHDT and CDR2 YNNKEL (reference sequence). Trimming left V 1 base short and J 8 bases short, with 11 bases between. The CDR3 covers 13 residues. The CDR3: CASSQGEGGGYTF. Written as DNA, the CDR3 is TGTGCCAGCAGCCAAGGAGAGGGGGGGGGCTACACCTTC.

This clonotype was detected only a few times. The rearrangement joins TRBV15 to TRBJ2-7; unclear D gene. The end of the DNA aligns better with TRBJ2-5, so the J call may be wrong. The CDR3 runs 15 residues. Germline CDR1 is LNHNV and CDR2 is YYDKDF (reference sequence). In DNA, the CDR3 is TGTGCCACCAGCAGAGATCGCCAAGTACAAGAGACCCAGTACTTC. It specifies CATSRDRQVQETQYF.